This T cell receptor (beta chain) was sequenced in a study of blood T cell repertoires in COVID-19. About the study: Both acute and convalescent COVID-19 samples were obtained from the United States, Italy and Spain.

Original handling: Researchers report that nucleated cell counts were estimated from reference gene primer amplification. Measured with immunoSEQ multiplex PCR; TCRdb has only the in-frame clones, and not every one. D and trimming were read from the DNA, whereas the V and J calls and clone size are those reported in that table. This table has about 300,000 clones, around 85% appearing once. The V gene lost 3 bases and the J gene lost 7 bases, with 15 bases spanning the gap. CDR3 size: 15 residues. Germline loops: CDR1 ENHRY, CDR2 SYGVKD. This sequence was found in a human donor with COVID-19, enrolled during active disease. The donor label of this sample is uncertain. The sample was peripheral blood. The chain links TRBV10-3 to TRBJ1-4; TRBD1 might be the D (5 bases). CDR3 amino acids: CAISEGAQLGEKLFF. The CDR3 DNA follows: TGTGCCATCAGTGAAGGGGCACAGCTAGGTGAAAAACTGTTTTTT.